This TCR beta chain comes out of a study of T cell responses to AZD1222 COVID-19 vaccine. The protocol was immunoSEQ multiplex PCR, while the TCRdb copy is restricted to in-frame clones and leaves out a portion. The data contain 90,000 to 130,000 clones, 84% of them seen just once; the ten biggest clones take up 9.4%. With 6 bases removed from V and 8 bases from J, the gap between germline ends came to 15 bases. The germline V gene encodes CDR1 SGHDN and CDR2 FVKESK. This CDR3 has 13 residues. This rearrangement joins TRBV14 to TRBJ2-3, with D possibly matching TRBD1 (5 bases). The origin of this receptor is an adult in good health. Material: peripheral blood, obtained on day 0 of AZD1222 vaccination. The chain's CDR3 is CASSSRTQGTQYF. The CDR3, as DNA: TGTGCCAGCAGTTCCCGGACGCAGGGTACGCAGTATTTT.